The rows below give T cell receptor beta chains drawn from one sample of a study of T-cell memory formation after mild COVID-19. Via MiXCR, TCRdb re-called the 5' RACE reads, giving one row per CDR3 protein. The sample consists of about 360,000 distinct CDR3 sequences, roughly 13% of them appearing once. The sequenced sample consisted of PBMCs or a T cell subset sorted from them (not recorded which). Source of these receptors: a man between 18 and 29 years old who had mild COVID-19 (a few samples of this study predate the infection). Cell type and time point are not known. CDR3s include the opening cysteine and the closing phenylalanine or tryptophan. Fields, in order: J gene, clone size, V gene, D gene, CDR3 protein, CDR3 DNA. D genes are given only for firm matches. Only some rows state a clone size, as once, few, many or a class for expanded clones.

TRBJ2-1	few	TRBV5-1	.	CASSFAGAGDEQFF	TGCGCCAGCAGCTTCGCAGGGGCGGGGGATGAGCAGTTCTTC
TRBJ2-7	few	TRBV9	.	CASSGGPSGEQYF	TGTGCCAGCAGCGGAGGCCCCAGTGGCGAGCAGTACTTC
TRBJ2-3	many	TRBV5-1	TRBD2	CASSLSTSGGTDTQYF	TGCGCCAGCAGCTTATCGACTAGCGGGGGCACAGATACGCAGTATTTT
TRBJ1-1	few	TRBV5-1	.	CASSLNEGTEAFF	TGCGCCAGCAGCTTGAACGAGGGCACTGAAGCTTTCTTT
TRBJ1-2	few	TRBV6-5	.	CASSYQGRGGYTF	TGTGCCAGCAGTTACCAGGGTCGGGGTGGCTACACCTTC
TRBJ2-3	few	TRBV7-2	.	CASSLFPASTDTQYF	TGTGCCAGCAGCTTATTTCCGGCTAGCACAGATACGCAGTATTTT
TRBJ1-4	.	TRBV29-1	TRBD1	CIVEGTGTNEKLFF	TGCATCGTCGAAGGGACAGGGACTAATGAAAAACTGTTTTTT
TRBJ2-5	.	TRBV7-6	.	CASSLRERETQYF	TGTGCCAGCAGCTTACGTGAAAGGGAGACCCAGTACTTC
TRBJ1-2	.	TRBV9	.	CASSVAGNGYTF	TGTGCCAGCAGCGTAGCCGGGAATGGCTACACCTTC
TRBJ2-1	few	TRBV12-3/TRBV12-4	.	CASRLQASNEQFF	TGTGCCAGCAGGCTTCAGGCGAGCAATGAGCAGTTCTTC
TRBJ2-2	many	TRBV12-3/TRBV12-4	.	CASRPTGSAGELFF	TGTGCCAGCAGACCAACAGGGTCGGCCGGGGAGCTGTTTTTT